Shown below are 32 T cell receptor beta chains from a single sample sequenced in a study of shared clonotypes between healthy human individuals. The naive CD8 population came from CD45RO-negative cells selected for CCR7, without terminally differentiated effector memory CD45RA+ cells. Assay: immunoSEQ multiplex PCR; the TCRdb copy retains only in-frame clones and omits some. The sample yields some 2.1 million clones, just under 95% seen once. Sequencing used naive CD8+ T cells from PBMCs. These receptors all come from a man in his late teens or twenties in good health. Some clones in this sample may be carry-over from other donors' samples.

The CDR3 DNA reads TGTGCCAGCAGCGTAGACCCCCGAAATACTGAAGCTTTCTTT. It yields the protein CASSVDPRNTEAFF. V usage is TRBV9 and J usage is TRBJ1-1; D is unresolved. V was shortened by 0 bases and J by 5 bases, with 11 bases between the two germline ends. The CDR3 loop spans 14 amino acids. The germline CDR1 and CDR2 sequences are SGDLS and YYNGEE.

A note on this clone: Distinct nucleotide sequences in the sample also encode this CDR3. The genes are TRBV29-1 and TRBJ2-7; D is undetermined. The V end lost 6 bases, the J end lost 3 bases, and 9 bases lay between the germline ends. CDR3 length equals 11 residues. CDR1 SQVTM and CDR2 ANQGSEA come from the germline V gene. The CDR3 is CSVDGGYEQYF. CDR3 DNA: TGCAGCGTGGACGGTGGCTACGAGCAGTACTTC.

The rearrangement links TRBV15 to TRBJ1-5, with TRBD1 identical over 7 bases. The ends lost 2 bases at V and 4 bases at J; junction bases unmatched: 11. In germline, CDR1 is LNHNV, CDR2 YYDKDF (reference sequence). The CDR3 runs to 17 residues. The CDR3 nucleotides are TGTGCCACCAGCAGATCTCCCCGGGACAGAGCTAATCAGCCCCAGCATTTT. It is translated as CATSRSPRDRANQPQHF.

CDR3 loop: CASSVLGGRETQYF. In DNA form, the CDR3 reads TGTGCCAGCAGTGTTCTAGGGGGTAGAGAGACCCAGTACTTC. The genes are TRBV27 and TRBJ2-5; D perhaps matches TRBD1 (6 bases). V was pared by 5 bases and J by 4 bases, with 14 bases between. This CDR3 comprises 14 residues. CDR1 and CDR2 (germline): MNHEY, SMNVEV (reference sequence).

The chain's CDR3 is CASSQTGAGGHYNEQFF. The CDR3 DNA sequence: TGTGCCAGCAGCCAGACCGGAGCGGGAGGGCACTACAATGAGCAGTTCTTC. The J gene is TRBJ2-1, the V gene TRBV5-4; 10 bases line up with TRBD2. Germline V gene lookup returns CDR1 SGHNT and CDR2 YYREEE (reference sequence). CDR3 length: 17 amino acids. V lost 4 bases to trimming and J lost 3 bases; unmatched junction nucleotides: 10.

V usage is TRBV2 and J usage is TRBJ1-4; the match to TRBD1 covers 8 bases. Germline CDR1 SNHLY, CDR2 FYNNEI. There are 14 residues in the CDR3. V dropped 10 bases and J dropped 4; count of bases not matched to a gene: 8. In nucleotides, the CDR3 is TGTGCCACCAAGGACAGGGACCTTAATGAAAAACTGTTTTTT. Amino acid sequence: CATKDRDLNEKLFF.

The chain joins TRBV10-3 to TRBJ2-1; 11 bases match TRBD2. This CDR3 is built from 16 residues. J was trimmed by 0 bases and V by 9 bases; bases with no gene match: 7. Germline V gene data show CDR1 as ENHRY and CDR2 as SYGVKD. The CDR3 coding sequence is TGTGCCATTACTAGCGGGGGATCTCTCTCCTACAATGAGCAGTTCTTC. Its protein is CAITSGGSLSYNEQFF.

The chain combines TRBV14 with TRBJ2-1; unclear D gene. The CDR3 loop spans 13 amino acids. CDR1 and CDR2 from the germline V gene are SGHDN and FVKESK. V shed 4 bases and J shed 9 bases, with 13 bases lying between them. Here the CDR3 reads CASSPSRIFEQFF. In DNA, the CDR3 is TGTGCCAGCAGCCCTTCTCGGATTTTTGAGCAGTTCTTC.

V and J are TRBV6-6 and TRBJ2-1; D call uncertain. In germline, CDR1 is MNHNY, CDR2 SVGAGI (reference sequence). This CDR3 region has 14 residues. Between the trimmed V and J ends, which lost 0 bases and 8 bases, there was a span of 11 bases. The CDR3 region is CASSYSGRSDEQFF. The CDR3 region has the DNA TGTGCCAGCAGTTACTCGGGTCGAAGCGATGAGCAGTTCTTC.

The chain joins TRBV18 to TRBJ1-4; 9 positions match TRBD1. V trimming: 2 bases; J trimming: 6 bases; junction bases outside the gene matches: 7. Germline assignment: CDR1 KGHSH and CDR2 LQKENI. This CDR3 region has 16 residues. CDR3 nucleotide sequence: TGTGCCAGCTCACCAAGCCGGGACAGGGTGGATGAAAAACTGTTTTTT. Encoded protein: CASSPSRDRVDEKLFF.

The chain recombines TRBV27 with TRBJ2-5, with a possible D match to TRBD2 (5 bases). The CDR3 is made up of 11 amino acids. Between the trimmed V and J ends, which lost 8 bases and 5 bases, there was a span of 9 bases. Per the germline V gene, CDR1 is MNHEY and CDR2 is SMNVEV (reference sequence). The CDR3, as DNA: TGTGCCAGCGGATCGGGGGAGACCCAGTACTTC. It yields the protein CASGSGETQYF.

CDR3 DNA sequence: TGTGCCAGCAGCGATGGGGTCGGGACAGGGGGTCTCGAGCAGTACTTC. Translating it yields CASSDGVGTGGLEQYF. The chain links TRBV9 to TRBJ2-7, with 11 bases fitting TRBD1. Germline CDR1 is SGDLS and CDR2 is YYNGEE. The CDR3 runs to 16 residues. The V and J ends lost 3 bases and 6 bases, in that order; junction bases with no gene match: 11.

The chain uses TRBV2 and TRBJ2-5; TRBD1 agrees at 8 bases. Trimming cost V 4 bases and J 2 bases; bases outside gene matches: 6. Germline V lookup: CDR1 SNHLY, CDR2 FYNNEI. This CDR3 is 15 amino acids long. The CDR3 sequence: CASSVVRGRQETQYF. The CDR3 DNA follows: TGTGCCAGCAGTGTGGTCAGGGGGCGTCAAGAGACCCAGTACTTC.

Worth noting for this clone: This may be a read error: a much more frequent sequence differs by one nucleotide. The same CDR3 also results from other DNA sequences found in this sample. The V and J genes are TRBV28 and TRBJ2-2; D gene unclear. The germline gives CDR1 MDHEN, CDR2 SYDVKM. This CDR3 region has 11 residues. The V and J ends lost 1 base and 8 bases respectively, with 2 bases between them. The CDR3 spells CASSLSGELFF. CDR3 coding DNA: TGTGCCAGCAGTTTATCTGGGGAGCTGTTTTTT.

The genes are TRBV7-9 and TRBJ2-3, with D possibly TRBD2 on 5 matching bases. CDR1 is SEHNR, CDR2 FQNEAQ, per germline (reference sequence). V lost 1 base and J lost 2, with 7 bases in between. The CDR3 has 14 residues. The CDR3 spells CASSLVGDTDTQYF. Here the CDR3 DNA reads TGTGCCAGCAGCTTAGTGGGAGACACAGATACGCAGTATTTT.

The CDR3 region is CASSLSQGALGYGYTF. CDR3 coding DNA: TGTGCCAGCAGCTTGTCACAGGGGGCGCTCGGCTATGGCTACACCTTC. The chain carries TRBV5-4 and TRBJ1-2; TRBD1 aligns across 9 bases. V dropped 1 base and J dropped 4; count of bases not matched to a gene: 8. CDR1 and CDR2 (germline): SGHNT, YYREEE (reference sequence). CDR3 size: 16 residues.

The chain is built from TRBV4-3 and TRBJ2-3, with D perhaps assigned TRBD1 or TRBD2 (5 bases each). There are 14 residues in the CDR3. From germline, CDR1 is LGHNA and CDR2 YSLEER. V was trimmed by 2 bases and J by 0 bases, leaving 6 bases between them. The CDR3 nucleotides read TGCGCCAGCAGCCAATGGGGGAGCACAGATACGCAGTATTTT. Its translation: CASSQWGSTDTQYF.

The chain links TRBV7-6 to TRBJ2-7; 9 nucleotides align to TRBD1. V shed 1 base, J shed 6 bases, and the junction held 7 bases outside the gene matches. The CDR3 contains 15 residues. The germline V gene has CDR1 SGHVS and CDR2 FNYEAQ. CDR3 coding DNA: TGTGCCAGCAGCTTAGAGGGGACAGGGATGTTCGAGCAGTACTTC. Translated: CASSLEGTGMFEQYF. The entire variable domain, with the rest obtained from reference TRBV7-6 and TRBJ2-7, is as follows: GAGVSQSPRYKVTKRGQDVALRCDPISGHVSLYWYRQALGQGPEFLTYFNYEAQQDKSGLPNDRFSAERPEGSISTLTIQRTEQRDSAMYRCASSLEGTGMFEQYFGPGTRLTVT.

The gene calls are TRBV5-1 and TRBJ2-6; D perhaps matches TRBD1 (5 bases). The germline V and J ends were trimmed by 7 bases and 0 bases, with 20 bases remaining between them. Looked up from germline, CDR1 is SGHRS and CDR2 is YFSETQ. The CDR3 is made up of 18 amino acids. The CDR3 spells CASHQGPATLSGANVLTF. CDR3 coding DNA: TGCGCCAGCCACCAGGGCCCCGCCACCCTCTCTGGGGCCAACGTCCTGACTTTC.

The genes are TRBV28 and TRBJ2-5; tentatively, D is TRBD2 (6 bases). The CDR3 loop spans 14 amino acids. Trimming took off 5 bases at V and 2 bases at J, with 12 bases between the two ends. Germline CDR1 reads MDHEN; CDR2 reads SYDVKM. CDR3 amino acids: CASSQLALQETQYF. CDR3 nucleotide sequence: TGTGCCAGCAGTCAACTAGCCCTTCAAGAGACCCAGTACTTC.

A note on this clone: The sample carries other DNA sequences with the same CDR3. The CDR3 loop reads CASSLGQGPTYEQYF. The CDR3 region has the DNA TGTGCCAGCAGCCTCGGACAGGGCCCCACCTACGAGCAGTACTTC. The chain is built from TRBV27 and TRBJ2-7; 8 bases align to TRBD1. Germline CDR1 reads MNHEY; CDR2 reads SMNVEV (reference sequence). The CDR3 covers 15 residues. With 6 bases clipped from V and 2 bases from J, the junction kept 9 bases outside the gene matches.

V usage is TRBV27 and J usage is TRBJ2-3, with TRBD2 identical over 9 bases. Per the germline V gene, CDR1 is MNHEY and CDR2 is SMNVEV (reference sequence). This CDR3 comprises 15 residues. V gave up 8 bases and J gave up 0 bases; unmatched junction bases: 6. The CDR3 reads CASHGLAKSTDTQYF. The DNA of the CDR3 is TGTGCCAGCCACGGACTAGCGAAAAGCACAGATACGCAGTATTTT.

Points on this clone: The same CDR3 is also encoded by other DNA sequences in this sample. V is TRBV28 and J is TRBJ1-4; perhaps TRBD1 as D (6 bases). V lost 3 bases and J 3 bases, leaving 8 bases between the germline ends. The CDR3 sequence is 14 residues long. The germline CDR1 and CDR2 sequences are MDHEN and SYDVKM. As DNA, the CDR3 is TGTGCCAGCAGTTTGACAGGCTCTAATGAAAAACTGTTTTTT. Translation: CASSLTGSNEKLFF. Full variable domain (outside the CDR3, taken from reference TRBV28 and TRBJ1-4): DVKVTQSSRYLVKRTGEKVFLECVQDMDHENMFWYRQDPGLGLRLIYFSYDVKMKEKGDIPEGYSVSREKKERFSLILESASTNQTSMYLCASSLTGSNEKLFFGSGTQLSVL.

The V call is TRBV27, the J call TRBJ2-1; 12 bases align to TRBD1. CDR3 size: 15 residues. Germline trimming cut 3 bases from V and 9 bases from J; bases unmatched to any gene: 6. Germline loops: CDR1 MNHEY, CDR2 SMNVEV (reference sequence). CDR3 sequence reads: CASSFRDRGRGEQFF. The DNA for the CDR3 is TGTGCCAGCAGTTTCCGGGACAGGGGGCGGGGTGAGCAGTTCTTC.

The CDR3 is CASSLWAAPNEKLFF. The CDR3 nucleotides are TGTGCCAGCAGTTTATGGGCAGCCCCGAATGAAAAACTGTTTTTT. The chain uses TRBV28 and TRBJ1-4; no reliable D call. Germline V gene lookup returns CDR1 MDHEN and CDR2 SYDVKM. This CDR3 comprises 15 residues. The V end was cut by 0 bases, the J end by 5 bases, with 10 bases between. Full variable domain (outside the CDR3, taken from reference TRBV28 and TRBJ1-4): DVKVTQSSRYLVKRTGEKVFLECVQDMDHENMFWYRQDPGLGLRLIYFSYDVKMKEKGDIPEGYSVSREKKERFSLILESASTNQTSMYLCASSLWAAPNEKLFFGSGTQLSVL.

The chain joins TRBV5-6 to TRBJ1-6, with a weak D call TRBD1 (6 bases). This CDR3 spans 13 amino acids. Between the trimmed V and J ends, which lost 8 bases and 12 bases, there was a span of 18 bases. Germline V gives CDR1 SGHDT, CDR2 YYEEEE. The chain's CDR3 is CASPTLGGGPLHF. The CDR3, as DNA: TGTGCCAGTCCTACCCTGGGAGGGGGACCCCTCCACTTT. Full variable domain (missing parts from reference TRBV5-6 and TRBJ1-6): DAGVTQSPTHLIKTRGQQVTLRCSPKSGHDTVSWYQQALGQGPQFIFQYYEEEERQRGNFPDRFSGHQFPNYSSELNVNALLLGDSALYLCASPTLGGGPLHFGNGTRLTVT.

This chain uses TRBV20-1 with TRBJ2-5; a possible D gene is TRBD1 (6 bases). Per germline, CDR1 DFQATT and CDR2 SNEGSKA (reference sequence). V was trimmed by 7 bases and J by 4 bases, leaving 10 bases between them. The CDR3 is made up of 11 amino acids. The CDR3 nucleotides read TGCAGTGACAGGGAAGGAGAGACCCAGTACTTC. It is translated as CSDREGETQYF.

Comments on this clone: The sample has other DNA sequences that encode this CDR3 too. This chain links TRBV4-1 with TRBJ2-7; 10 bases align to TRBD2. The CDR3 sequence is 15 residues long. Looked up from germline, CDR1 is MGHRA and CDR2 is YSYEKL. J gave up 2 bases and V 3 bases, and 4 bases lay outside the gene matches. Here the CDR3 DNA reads TGCGCCAGCAGCCACAGACTAGCGGGTGCCTACGAGCAGTACTTC. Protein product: CASSHRLAGAYEQYF.

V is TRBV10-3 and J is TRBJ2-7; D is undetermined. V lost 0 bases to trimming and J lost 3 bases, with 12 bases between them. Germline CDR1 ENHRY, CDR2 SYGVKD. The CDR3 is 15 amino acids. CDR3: CAISESGLINYEQYF. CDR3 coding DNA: TGTGCCATCAGTGAGTCAGGGCTGATTAACTACGAGCAGTACTTC.

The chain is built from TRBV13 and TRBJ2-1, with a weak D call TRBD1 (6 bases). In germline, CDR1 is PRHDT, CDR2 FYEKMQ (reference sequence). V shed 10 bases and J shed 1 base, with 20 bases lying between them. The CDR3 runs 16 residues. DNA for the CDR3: TGTGCCACCCCCGGGAAGGGGGAGAAGTCCTACAATGAGCAGTTCTTC. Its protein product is CATPGKGEKSYNEQFF.

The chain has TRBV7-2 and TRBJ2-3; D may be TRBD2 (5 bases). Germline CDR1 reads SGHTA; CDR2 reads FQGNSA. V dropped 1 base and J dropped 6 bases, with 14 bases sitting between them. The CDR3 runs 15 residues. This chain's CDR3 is CASSLGGLTGDTQYF. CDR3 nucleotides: TGTGCCAGCAGCTTAGGGGGATTAACGGGGGATACGCAGTATTTT.

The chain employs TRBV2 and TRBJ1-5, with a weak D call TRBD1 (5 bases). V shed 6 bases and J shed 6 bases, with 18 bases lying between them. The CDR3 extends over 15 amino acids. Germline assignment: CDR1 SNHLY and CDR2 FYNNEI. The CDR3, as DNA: TGTGCCAGCAGGGGTTCCGGGACCCCCAGTCAGCCCCAGCATTTT. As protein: CASRGSGTPSQPQHF.